This entry is about one T cell receptor beta chain. Some clones are missing from TCRdb's copy, which holds only in-frame ones; the method was immunoSEQ multiplex PCR. This sample has around 5,000 clones, with around 89% found just once. The CDR3 is 15 residues long. This sample is part of a study of tumor T cells in aggressive B-cell lymphoma. The sequencing sample was made of tumor tissue. The sequence was obtained from an adult with diffuse large B cell lymphoma. The rearrangement uses TRBV1 and TRBJ2-2; TRBD1 was called by the table and not checked on the DNA. TRBV1 is a pseudogene locus. The CDR3 sequence is CTSSPETGEHGELFF. The CDR3 region has the DNA TGCACCAGCAGCCCCGAAACAGGGGAGCACGGGGAGCTGTTTTTT.